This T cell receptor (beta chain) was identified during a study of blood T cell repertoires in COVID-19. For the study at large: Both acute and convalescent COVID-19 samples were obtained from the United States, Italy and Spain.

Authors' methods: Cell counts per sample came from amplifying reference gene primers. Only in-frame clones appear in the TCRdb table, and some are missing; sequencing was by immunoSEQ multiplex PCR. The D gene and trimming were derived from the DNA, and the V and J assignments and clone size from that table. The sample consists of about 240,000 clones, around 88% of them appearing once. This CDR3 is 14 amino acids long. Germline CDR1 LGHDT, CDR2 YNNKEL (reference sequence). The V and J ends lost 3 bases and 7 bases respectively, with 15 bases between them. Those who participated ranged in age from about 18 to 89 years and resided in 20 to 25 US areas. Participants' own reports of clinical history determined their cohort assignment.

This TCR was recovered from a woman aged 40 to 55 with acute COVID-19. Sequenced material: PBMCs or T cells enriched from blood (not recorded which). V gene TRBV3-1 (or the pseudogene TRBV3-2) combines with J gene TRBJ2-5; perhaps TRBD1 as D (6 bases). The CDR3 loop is CASSQSVGAGTQYF. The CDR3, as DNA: TGTGCCAGCAGCCAGAGTGTGGGGGCGGGGACCCAGTACTTC.